This entry concerns a single T cell receptor (beta chain). Its antigen specificity is not known. Per-base qualities were not stored, and no clone one base away is much larger. Inclusive of the bounding cysteine and phenylalanine, the CDR3 is 16 residues long. The sequence is cut down to CDR3 DNA, 48 bases in frame from base 1. The germline V gene (reference sequence) gives CDR1 as GTSNPN and CDR2 as SVGIG. Cut back by 4 bases and 4 bases, the V and J ends lie 22 bases apart. These data are taken from a study of shared clonotypes between healthy human individuals (dated by TCRdb to between 2020 and 2021). About the study as a whole: A few men and two women, aged 18 to 49 years, made up the cohort. To estimate repertoire size and how much clonotypes are shared between individuals, the study performed deep sequencing of blood TCR repertoires from five healthy adults. For each donor, three plates each were used for CD4 naive and CD4 memory, two plates were used for CD8 naive, and one plate was used for CD8 memory. Libraries were prepared and TCR repertoires were sequenced by different laboratories using diverse techniques, in order to increase sequencing depth and limit assay-specific biases. Each donor's leukapheresis produced roughly between about 0.8 and 8.9 billion PBMCs.

Using the deep immunoSEQ assay, TCR CDR3 regions were amplified from genomic DNA by multiplex PCR. Extracted genomic DNA from each cell subset was spread evenly across all wells of several immunoSEQ 96-well plates, with each plate serving as a replicate. For sorted subsets, around 0.2 ug of genomic DNA, equivalent to some 33,000 T cell genomes, went into each replicate PCR. Purified libraries were quantified with a Qubit 3.0 fluorometer, sized on a Bioanalyzer 2100, and re-quantified with the KAPA Library Quantification kit. A separate single-read 150-cycle Illumina NextSeq 550 flow cell was used to sequence each immunoSEQ 96-well plate. In the source study's methods: Because the immunoSEQ output held only junctional sequences and lacked quality scores, the filtering could not match the filtering applied to full-length reads. To assign V/J genes and CDR3, sequences were annotated against IMGT germline references using PyIR, a Python wrapper for IgBLAST v1.9. Reads were removed for weak V/J assignments (E-value above 1e-6), missing CDR3, stop codons, out-of-frame junctions, or ambiguous translated residues. V3J clonotypes were defined as sequences sharing the same inferred V gene, J gene, and CDR3 amino acid sequence. To compute the percentage overlap between repertoires, the number of shared unique clonotypes was divided by the size of the smaller repertoire. Three approaches were used to assess repertoire richness: RTK rarefaction, the Chao1 estimator, and Recon v2.1 estimates of unobserved clonotypes. Generation probabilities for all TCRbeta clonotypes obtained by the gDNA method from a handful of donors were computed using OLGA. TCRdb mirrors the immuneACCESS table, restricted to in-frame sequences. Some clones are absent from its copies; in checked studies, under half trace to an unresolved V gene, and the reason for the others is unknown. The D gene and trimming were derived from the DNA, and the V and J assignments and clone size from that table. This sample lists roughly 2,500,000 clones; roughly 93% were detected once. Approximately 0.37% of the sample is taken by the ten largest.

The donors were healthy, HIV-negative adults with no recently reported acute infections or vaccinations. Only Caucasian adults living in Nashville, Tennessee, USA were represented among the donors. CD4+ T cells were enriched through magnetic negative selection, after which naive cells were positively selected on CD45RA and the remaining negative fraction served as the memory subset. After blood collection by leukapheresis, PBMCs were isolated using Ficoll-Histopaque density gradient centrifugation and then cryopreserved in the vapor phase of liquid nitrogen. Purity and quantity of every magnetically sorted T cell population were checked by analytical flow cytometry. Genomic DNA was isolated from every sorted fraction and measured by UV absorbance on a Nanodrop 2000c. Beyond this particular receptor, the publication reports: Pairwise subsampling indicated that sequencing depth was expected to affect the degree of clonotype sharing among donors. Sampling was restricted to blood, and TCR repertoires in tissue are likely to differ from TCR repertoires in blood. Roughly 5% of naive CD4, around 3.6% of naive CD8, around 2.3% of memory CD4, and 0.4% of memory CD8 clonotypes were shared across several donors. The small number of donors limited the genetic and exposure-history diversity represented. Estimated clonotype richness was generally larger for naive than for memory subsets. Higher generation probabilities were observed for clonotypes shared by all four sorted-subset donors than for non-shared clonotypes. Rarefaction of sorted-subset datasets indicated incomplete sequencing despite the large sequencing depth.

The sequencing sample was made of naive CD4+ T cells from PBMCs. Explained via the paper, the cell subset or site label denotes: CD45RA+ positively selected. The receptor's source is a man aged 18 to 35 in good health. Some clones in this sample may be carry-over from other donors' samples. This chain is built from TRBV30 and TRBJ1-2, with TRBD1 tentatively as D gene (5 bases match). The CDR3 reads CAWISIMGVSGYGYTF. The bases read TGTGCCTGGATCTCCATTATGGGGGTATCGGGCTATGGCTACACCTTC.